A selection of T cell receptor beta chains follows, all from one sample in a study of identical twins. TCRdb reprocessed the 5' RACE reads via MiXCR and lists one record per CDR3 protein. The data hold hundreds of thousands of distinct CDR3 sequences, with approximately 22% observed a single time. These data also formed part of another study, on T cells expressing NK-cell markers.

Sequences were obtained from PBMCs. Receptors were obtained from a young woman in good health. Each CDR3 is given with its conserved first and last residue. The D gene is left open where the match is weak. Clone size is stated in some rows and not others, as once, few, many or a class when expanded.

TRBD2	15	TRBV5-1	TRBJ2-3	many	CASSIAGAITDTQYF	TGCGCCAGCAGCATAGCGGGGGCCATCACAGATACGCAGTATTTT
-	13	TRBV20-1	TRBJ2-7	-	CSATRDTSYEQYF	TGCAGTGCTACGCGGGACACGTCCTACGAGCAGTACTTC
-	14	TRBV6-1	TRBJ1-1	few	CASGQRTMSAEAFF	TGTGCCAGCGGACAGCGTACCATGAGCGCTGAAGCTTTCTTT
-	13	TRBV29-1	TRBJ2-1	few	CSVEVGVGNEQFF	TGCAGCGTTGAAGTAGGAGTGGGCAATGAGCAGTTCTTC
TRBD2	15	TRBV9	TRBJ2-7	few	CASSVSGTSGIEQYF	TGTGCCAGCAGCGTCTCCGGGACTAGCGGGATCGAGCAGTACTTC
-	13	TRBV27	TRBJ2-7	-	CASSLSRVHEQYF	TGTGCCAGCAGTTTAAGCAGGGTCCACGAGCAGTACTTC
-	12	TRBV6-5	TRBJ2-2	-	CASSYLSGELFF	TGTGCCAGCAGTTACCTGTCCGGGGAGCTGTTTTTT
TRBD1	15	TRBV27	TRBJ2-2	few	CASRSRDRPTGELFF	TGTGCCAGCAGGAGCCGGGACAGGCCCACCGGGGAGCTGTTTTTT
-	13	TRBV7-2	TRBJ2-2	-	CASSLTISGELFF	TGTGCCAGCAGCTTAACAATTTCCGGGGAGCTGTTTTTT
-	12	TRBV6-1	TRBJ1-1	many	CASRGDRTEAFF	TGTGCCAGCAGAGGGGATAGAACTGAAGCTTTCTTT
TRBD1	14	TRBV7-6	TRBJ2-7	-	CASGVGTGAYEQYF	TGTGCCAGCGGGGTAGGGACAGGGGCCTACGAGCAGTACTTC
-	19	TRBV6-2/TRBV6-3	TRBJ2-3	-	CASSQQGSSGGSRWDAQYF	TGTGCCAGCAGTCAACAGGGCTCCAGTGGCGGGAGCAGGTGGGACGCGCAGTATTTT
TRBD2	15	TRBV7-2	TRBJ2-1	few	CASSLVGGPLNEQFF	TGTGCCAGCAGCTTGGTGGGAGGGCCTCTCAATGAGCAGTTCTTC
-	16	TRBV10-3	TRBJ1-6	-	CAISESSWRGGSPLHF	TGTGCCATCAGTGAGTCGTCGTGGAGAGGGGGTTCACCCCTCCACTTT
-	12	TRBV10-3	TRBJ2-5	many	CAISEQEETQYF	TGTGCCATCAGTGAGCAGGAAGAGACCCAGTACTTC
-	11	TRBV7-2	TRBJ1-1	-	CASSAHTEAFF	TGTGCCAGCAGCGCCCATACCGAAGCTTTCTTT
TRBD2	15	TRBV6-5	TRBJ2-4	once	CASSYGGGTKNIQYF	TGTGCCAGCAGTTACGGGGGGGGGACCAAAAACATTCAGTACTTC
-	13	TRBV12-3/TRBV12-4	TRBJ2-4	few	CASSLFRADIQYF	TGTGCCAGCAGTTTATTCAGGGCGGACATTCAGTACTTC
-	14	TRBV6-1	TRBJ1-3	-	CASSRDVTGNTIYF	TGTGCCAGCAGCCGGGACGTTACTGGAAACACCATATATTTT
TRBD1	16	TRBV7-2	TRBJ2-7	few	CASSPRWGQGAYEQYF	TGTGCCAGCAGCCCCAGGTGGGGACAGGGGGCCTACGAGCAGTACTTC
TRBD2	21	TRBV5-1	TRBJ2-1	-	CASSSRGRTSGRTTAYNEQFF	TGCGCCAGCAGCTCCAGGGGTAGAACTAGCGGGAGGACCACGGCCTACAATGAGCAGTTCTTC
TRBD2	20	TRBV11-2	TRBJ2-3	few	CASSPRASGSPGYSTDTQYF	TGTGCCAGCAGCCCCCGGGCTAGCGGGAGCCCGGGGTATAGCACAGATACGCAGTATTTT
TRBD2	17	TRBV7-2	TRBJ2-1	-	CASSPPLSSGSFNEQFF	TGTGCCAGCAGCCCACCACTCTCTAGCGGGAGTTTTAATGAGCAGTTCTTC
TRBD2	16	TRBV4-1	TRBJ2-3	few	CASSQGSGGATDTQYF	TGCGCCAGCAGCCAAGGTAGCGGGGGGGCGACAGATACGCAGTATTTT
-	15	TRBV20-1	TRBJ2-7	few	CSARDMRKFTYEQYF	TGCAGTGCTAGAGATATGAGAAAATTTACCTACGAGCAGTACTTC
-	13	TRBV20-1	TRBJ2-2	few	CSARSLESGELFF	TGCAGTGCTAGAAGTCTAGAGTCCGGGGAGCTGTTTTTT
TRBD2	15	TRBV5-1	TRBJ2-3	many	CASSPPSGSTDTQYF	TGCGCCAGCAGCCCCCCTAGCGGGAGCACAGATACGCAGTATTTT
-	15	TRBV3-1	TRBJ2-7	-	CASSQAPLDAYEQYF	TGTGCCAGCAGCCAAGCCCCACTCGATGCCTACGAGCAGTACTTC
TRBD1	16	TRBV6-1	TRBJ2-7	-	CASSGRVGQGIYEQYF	TGTGCCAGCAGTGGGAGAGTAGGACAGGGGATCTACGAGCAGTACTTC
TRBD2	15	TRBV2	TRBJ2-7	once	CASKTLAGSSYEQYF	TGTGCCAGCAAAACTTTAGCGGGGAGCTCCTACGAGCAGTACTTC
-	15	TRBV5-1	TRBJ2-1	many	CASTIGLAGNGEQFF	TGCGCCAGCACTATAGGACTGGCGGGTAATGGTGAGCAGTTCTTC
-	16	TRBV7-7	TRBJ2-1	few	CASSFSHTITYNEQFF	TGTGCTAGCAGCTTTTCCCATACAATCACCTACAATGAGCAGTTCTTC
-	11	TRBV24-1	TRBJ2-5	-	CATKSQETQYF	TGTGCCACCAAGTCGCAAGAGACCCAGTACTTC
TRBD1	12	TRBV29-1	TRBJ2-7	few	CSVEMTGDEQYF	TGCAGCGTTGAAATGACAGGGGACGAGCAGTACTTC
TRBD2	15	TRBV9	TRBJ2-5	-	CASSASGTSMETQYF	TGTGCCAGCAGCGCCTCCGGGACTAGCATGGAGACCCAGTACTTC
-	15	TRBV19	TRBJ2-7	-	CASRQSLGSPYEQYF	TGTGCCAGTAGGCAGAGCCTAGGAAGTCCCTACGAGCAGTACTTC
-	16	TRBV12-3/TRBV12-4	TRBJ2-5	few	CASSLGGGTRLETQYF	TGTGCCAGCAGTTTGGGAGGCGGGACCCGTCTCGAGACCCAGTACTTC
-	14	TRBV5-1	TRBJ2-7	many	CASSPGTGTYEQYF	TGTGCCAGCAGTCCCGGGACTGGAACCTACGAGCAGTACTTC
-	14	TRBV29-1	TRBJ1-2	few	CSVNTGTTFYGYTF	TGCAGCGTGAATACAGGGACGACATTCTATGGCTACACCTTC
-	13	TRBV20-1	TRBJ2-7	-	CSASGPGGYEQYF	TGCAGTGCTAGCGGCCCCGGAGGCTACGAGCAGTACTTC
TRBD2	13	TRBV10-3	TRBJ2-7	-	CAIGTSGGNEQYF	TGTGCCATCGGGACTAGCGGGGGGAACGAGCAGTACTTC
TRBD2	15	TRBV3-1	TRBJ2-2	-	CASSKREVHTGELFF	TGTGCCAGCAGCAAGCGGGAGGTGCACACCGGGGAGCTGTTTTTT
-	10	TRBV29-1	TRBJ1-2	many	CSVGGVANTF	TGCAGCGTTGGGGGGGTCGCCAACACCTTC
-	12	TRBV18	TRBJ2-7	-	CASSPRTWEQYF	TGTGCCAGCTCACCACGGACTTGGGAGCAGTACTTC
-	14	TRBV12-3/TRBV12-4	TRBJ2-3	few	CASSSTGRGDTQYF	TGTGCCAGCAGTAGTACGGGGCGTGGAGATACGCAGTATTTT
-	12	TRBV5-1	TRBJ2-1	many	CASSGRYNEQFF	TGTGCCAGCAGCGGTAGATACAATGAGCAGTTCTTC
-	17	TRBV20-1	TRBJ2-6	-	CSARPRTVYSGANVLTF	TGCAGTGCTAGACCCCGGACAGTATACTCTGGGGCCAACGTCCTGACTTTC
-	15	TRBV29-1	TRBJ2-1	-	CSVVRGIRAYNEQFF	TGCAGCGTTGTAAGGGGTATACGAGCCTACAATGAGCAGTTCTTC
-	12	TRBV5-6	TRBJ2-1	-	CASSLMRSEQFF	TGTGCCAGCAGCTTGATGAGGAGTGAGCAGTTCTTC
-	13	TRBV10-3	TRBJ1-2	-	CAISGTVDYGYTF	TGTGCCATCAGTGGGACGGTGGACTATGGCTACACCTTC
-	14	TRBV29-1	TRBJ2-3	many	CSVGGISSTDTQYF	TGCAGCGTTGGGGGCATATCTAGCACAGATACGCAGTATTTT
TRBD2	15	TRBV20-1	TRBJ2-3	-	CSASPTSVSTDTQYF	TGCAGTGCTAGCCCGACTAGCGTTAGCACAGATACGCAGTATTTT
-	13	TRBV20-1	TRBJ2-3	-	CSAISGFTDTQYF	TGCAGTGCTATATCGGGATTCACAGATACGCAGTATTTT
-	16	TRBV24-1	TRBJ2-1	-	CATSGEDRGSYNEQFF	TGTGCCACCAGTGGTGAGGACCGCGGCTCCTACAATGAGCAGTTCTTC